This T cell receptor (beta chain) was recovered during a study of T cell changes during pregnancy in multiple sclerosis. The CDR3 is 15 amino acids. Unmatched junction bases numbered 2, after V lost 2 bases and J lost 4 bases. Germline loops: CDR1 MNHNS, CDR2 SASEGT. Method: immunoSEQ multiplex PCR; TCRdb's copy keeps in-frame clones and lacks some. The sample records around 32,000 clones, about nine tenths being singletons. Remarks on this clone: The sample has other DNA sequences that encode this CDR3 too.

Source: CD8+ T cells from peripheral blood mononuclear cells, taken in the second trimester of pregnancy. This clonotype originated in a female donor in good health, enrolled as a control in a pregnancy study. The J gene is TRBJ2-3, the V gene TRBV6-1, with 11 nucleotides matching TRBD2. The CDR3 reads CASSELAGGPDTQYF. Written as DNA, the CDR3 is TGTGCCAGCAGTGAATTAGCGGGGGGGCCAGATACGCAGTATTTT.